This T cell receptor (beta chain) came from a study of Ad26.COV2.S vaccination and SARS-CoV-2 variants. Study summary: Participants got Ad26.COV2.S intramuscularly, once or twice 56 days apart. General observations from the study: The TCR-based breadth and depth measures might underestimate overall T cell responses. Spike-specific responses of CD8+ and CD4+ T cells were reported to display substantial breadth after vaccination.

Method: immunoSEQ multiplex PCR; TCRdb's copy keeps in-frame clones and lacks some. The repertoire holds nearly 400,000 clones, with about 88% as singletons. Germline V gene data show CDR1 as SGDLS and CDR2 as YYNGEE. Losses at the gene ends were 0 bases for V and 3 bases for J; bases not matched to a gene: 2. This CDR3 is 15 amino acids long. Treatment reported: about 20 received Ad26.COV2.S at low or high dose, single or two shots; about 5 received placebo; per-sample allocation not given. Day 63 following the first vaccine or placebo injection was when the samples were taken. This adult donor, from Boston, was 18-55 years old. Worth noting for this clone: Its target is not known.

Here the sequenced sample was peripheral blood, taken in a trial of Ad26.COV2.S vaccine versus placebo. The sequence derives from a person between 18 and 60 years old who received the Ad26.COV2.S COVID-19 vaccine or a placebo. The chain has TRBV9 and TRBJ2-2; 7 positions agree with TRBD1. The CDR3 is CASSVAGTDTGELFF. In DNA form, the CDR3 reads TGTGCCAGCAGCGTAGCCGGGACAGACACCGGGGAGCTGTTTTTT.